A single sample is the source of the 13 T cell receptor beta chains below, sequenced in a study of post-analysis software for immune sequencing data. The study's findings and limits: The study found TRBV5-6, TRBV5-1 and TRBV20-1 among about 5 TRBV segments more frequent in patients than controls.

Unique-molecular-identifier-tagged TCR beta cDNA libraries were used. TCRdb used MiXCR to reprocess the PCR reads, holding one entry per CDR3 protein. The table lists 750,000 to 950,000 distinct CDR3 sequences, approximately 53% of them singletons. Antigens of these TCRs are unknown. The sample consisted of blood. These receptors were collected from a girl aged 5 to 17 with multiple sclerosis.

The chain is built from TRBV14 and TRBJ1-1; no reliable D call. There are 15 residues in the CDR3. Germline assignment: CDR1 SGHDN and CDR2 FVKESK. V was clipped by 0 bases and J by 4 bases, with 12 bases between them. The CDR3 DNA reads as TGTGCCAGCAGCCAAGAATCGTGGGCCGCCACTGAAGCTTTCTTT. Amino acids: CASSQESWAATEAFF.

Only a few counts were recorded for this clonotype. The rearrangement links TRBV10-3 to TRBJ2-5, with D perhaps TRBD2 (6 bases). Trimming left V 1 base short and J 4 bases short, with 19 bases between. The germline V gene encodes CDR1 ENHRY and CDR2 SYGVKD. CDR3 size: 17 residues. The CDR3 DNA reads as TGTGCCATCAGTGAGTTAGGGGACTCTACCTCCTTAGAGACCCAGTACTTC. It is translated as CAISELGDSTSLETQYF.

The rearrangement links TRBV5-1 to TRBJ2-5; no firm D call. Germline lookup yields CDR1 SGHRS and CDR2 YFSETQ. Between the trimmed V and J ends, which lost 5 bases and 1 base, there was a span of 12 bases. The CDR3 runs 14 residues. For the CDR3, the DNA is TGCGCCAGCAGTCCGACCGTGCCCCAAGAGACCCAGTACTTC. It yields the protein CASSPTVPQETQYF. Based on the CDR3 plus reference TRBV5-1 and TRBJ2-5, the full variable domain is KAGVTQTPRYLIKTRGQQVTLSCSPISGHRSVSWYQQTPGQGLQFLFEYFSETQRNKGNFPGRFSGRQFSNSRSEMNVSTLELGDSALYLCASSPTVPQETQYFGPGTRLLVL.

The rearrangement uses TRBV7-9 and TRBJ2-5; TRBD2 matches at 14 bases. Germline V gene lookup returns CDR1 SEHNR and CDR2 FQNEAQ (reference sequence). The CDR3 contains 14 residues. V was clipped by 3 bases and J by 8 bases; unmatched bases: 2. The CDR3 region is CASSLGTSGGTQYF. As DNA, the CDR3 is TGTGCCAGCAGCTTGGGGACTAGCGGGGGAACCCAGTACTTC.

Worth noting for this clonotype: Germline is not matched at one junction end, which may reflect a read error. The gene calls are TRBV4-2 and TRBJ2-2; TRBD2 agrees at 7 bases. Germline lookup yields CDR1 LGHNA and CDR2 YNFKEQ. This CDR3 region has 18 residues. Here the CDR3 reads CTSSLRPRAGELAGELFF. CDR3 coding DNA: TGTACCAGCAGCCTTAGACCCAGGGCGGGAGAACTCGCCGGGGAGCTGTTTTTT.

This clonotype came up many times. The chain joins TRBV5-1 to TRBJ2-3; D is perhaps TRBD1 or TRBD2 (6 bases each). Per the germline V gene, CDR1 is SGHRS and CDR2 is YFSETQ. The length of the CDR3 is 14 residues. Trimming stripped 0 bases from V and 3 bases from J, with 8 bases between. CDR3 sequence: CASSLEGGTDTQYF. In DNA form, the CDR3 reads TGCGCCAGCAGCTTGGAGGGGGGAACAGATACGCAGTATTTT.

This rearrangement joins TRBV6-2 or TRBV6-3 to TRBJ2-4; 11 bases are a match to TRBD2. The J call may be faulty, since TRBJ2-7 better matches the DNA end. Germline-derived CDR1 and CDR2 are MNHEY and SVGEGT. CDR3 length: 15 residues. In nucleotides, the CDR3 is TGTGCCAGCAGACCCCTAGCGGGGGGTCACTACGAGCAGTACTTC. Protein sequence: CASRPLAGGHYEQYF.

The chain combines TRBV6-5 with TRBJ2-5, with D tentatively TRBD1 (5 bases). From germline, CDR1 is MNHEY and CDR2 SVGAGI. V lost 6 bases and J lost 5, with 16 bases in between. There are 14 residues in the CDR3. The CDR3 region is CASRSLRVEETQYF. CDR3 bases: TGTGCCAGCAGGTCCCTCAGGGTGGAGGAGACCCAGTACTTC.

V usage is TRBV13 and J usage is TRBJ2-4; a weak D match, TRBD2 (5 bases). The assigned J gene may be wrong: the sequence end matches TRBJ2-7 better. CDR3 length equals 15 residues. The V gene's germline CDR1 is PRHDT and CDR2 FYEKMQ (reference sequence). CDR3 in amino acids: CASSFISAETYEQYF. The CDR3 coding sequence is TGTGCCAGCAGCTTTATATCAGCGGAAACCTACGAGCAGTACTTC.

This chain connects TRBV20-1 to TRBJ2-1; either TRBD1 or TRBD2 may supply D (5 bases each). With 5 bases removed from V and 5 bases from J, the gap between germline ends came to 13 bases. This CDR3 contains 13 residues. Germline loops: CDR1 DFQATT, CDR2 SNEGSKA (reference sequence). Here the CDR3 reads CSAFGTLHNEQFF. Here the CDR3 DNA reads TGCAGTGCTTTCGGGACCCTTCACAATGAGCAGTTCTTC.

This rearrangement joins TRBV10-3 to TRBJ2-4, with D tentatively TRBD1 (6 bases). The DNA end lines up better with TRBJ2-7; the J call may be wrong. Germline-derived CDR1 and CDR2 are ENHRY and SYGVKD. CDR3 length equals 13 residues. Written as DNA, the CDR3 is TGTGCCATCAGCCCGGGACAAGGTGGCGAGCAGTACTTC. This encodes CAISPGQGGEQYF.

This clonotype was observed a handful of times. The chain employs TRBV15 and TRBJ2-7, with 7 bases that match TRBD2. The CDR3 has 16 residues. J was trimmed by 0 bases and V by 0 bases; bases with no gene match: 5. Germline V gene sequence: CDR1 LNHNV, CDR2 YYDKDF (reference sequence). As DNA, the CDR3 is TGTGCCACCAGCAGAGATCGAGCGGGGTTCTCCTACGAGCAGTACTTC. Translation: CATSRDRAGFSYEQYF.

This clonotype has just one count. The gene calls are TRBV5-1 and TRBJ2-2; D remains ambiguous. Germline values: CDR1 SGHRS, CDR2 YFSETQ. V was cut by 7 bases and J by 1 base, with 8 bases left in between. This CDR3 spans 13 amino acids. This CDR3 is CASAERNTGELFF. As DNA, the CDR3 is TGCGCCAGCGCGGAGCGGAACACCGGGGAGCTGTTTTTT.